This T cell receptor beta chain was sequenced during a study of post-analysis software for immune sequencing data. This clonotype was counted a few times. Trimming took off 7 bases at V and 2 bases at J, with 13 bases between the two ends. Germline V gene lookup returns CDR1 SGDLS and CDR2 YYNGEE. CDR3 size: 14 residues. Unique molecular identifiers were carried by the TCR beta cDNA libraries. TCRdb ran MiXCR on the PCR reads and lists one entry per CDR3 protein. The sample yields 150,000 to 200,000 distinct CDR3 sequences, approximately 35% seen once. This clonotype originated in a girl aged 5-17 years with multiple sclerosis. This sample comprised blood, obtained after autologous hematopoietic stem cell transplantation. This chain joins TRBV9 and TRBJ1-5; D might be TRBD1 (6 bases). As DNA, the CDR3 is TGTGCCAGCCATGCGGGGGCAGGCAATCAGCCCCAGCATTTT. Translated: CASHAGAGNQPQHF.